This TCR beta chain was sequenced in a study of cytomegalovirus exposure and HLA in healthy donors. Study information: The 120 or so validation repertoires used a platform that matched the one used for the approximately 610 first-cohort repertoires, as a later analysis reported.

This clone showed up just a few times. Antigen specificity is unknown. TCRdb's table, derived via immunoSEQ multiplex PCR, lists solely in-frame clones and lacks some. The table shows 150,000 to 200,000 clones, with around 96% occurring only once. Donors were drawn from the approximately 110-subject validation cohort, separate from the approximately 640-subject first cohort. Study results and caveats: Confirmation was obtained in vitro that three CMV-associated chains are specific for CMV antigens.

Trimming cost V 3 bases and J 10 bases; bases outside gene matches: 12. The CDR3 extends over 17 amino acids. Germline V gene sequence: CDR1 ENHRY, CDR2 SYGVKD. The chain recombines TRBV10-3 with TRBJ1-6; 10 positions match TRBD1. Material for sequencing was PBMCs. This TCR was recovered from a woman between 18 and 29 years old in good health and CMV-seronegative. CDR3: CAISEHWTGGLKSPLHF. The CDR3 DNA is TGTGCCATCAGTGAACATTGGACAGGGGGTCTAAAGTCACCCCTCCACTTT.